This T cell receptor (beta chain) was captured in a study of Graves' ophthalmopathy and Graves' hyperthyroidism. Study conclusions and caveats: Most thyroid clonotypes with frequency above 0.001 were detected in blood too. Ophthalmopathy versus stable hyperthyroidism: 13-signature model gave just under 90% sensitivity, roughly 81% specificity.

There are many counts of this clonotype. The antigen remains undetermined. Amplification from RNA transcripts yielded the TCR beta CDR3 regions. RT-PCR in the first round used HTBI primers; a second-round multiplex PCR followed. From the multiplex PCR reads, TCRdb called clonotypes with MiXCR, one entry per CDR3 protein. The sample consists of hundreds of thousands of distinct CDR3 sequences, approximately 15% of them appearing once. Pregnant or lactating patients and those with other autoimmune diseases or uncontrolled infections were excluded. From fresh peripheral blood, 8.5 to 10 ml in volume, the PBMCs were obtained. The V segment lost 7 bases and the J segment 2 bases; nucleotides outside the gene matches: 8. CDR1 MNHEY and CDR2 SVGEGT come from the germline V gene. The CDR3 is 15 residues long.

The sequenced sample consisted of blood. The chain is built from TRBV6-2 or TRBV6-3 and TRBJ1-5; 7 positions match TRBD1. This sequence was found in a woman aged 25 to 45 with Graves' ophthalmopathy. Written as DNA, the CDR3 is TGTGCCAGCACCGAGACCGGGACAGGCAATCAGCCCCAGCATTTT. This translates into CASTETGTGNQPQHF.